These 13 T cell receptor beta chains were sequenced from one sample in a study of neurological immune-mediated disorders. MiXCR, applied by TCRdb to the 5' RACE reads, yields one record per CDR3 protein. The sample yields 26,000 or so distinct CDR3 sequences, more than 6.5% seen once. Sequencing was performed on PBMCs. These receptors originate from a woman in her forties or fifties in good health.

The table lists this clonotype with many counts. The chain carries TRBV20-1 and TRBJ2-1; D gene uncertain. This CDR3 has 15 amino acids. Trimming stripped 0 bases from V and 4 bases from J, with 13 bases between. CDR1 and CDR2 (germline): DFQATT, SNEGSKA (reference sequence). DNA of the CDR3: TGCAGTGCTAGAGAGTCCAGCCCCTTATACAATGAGCAGTTCTTC. It yields the protein CSARESSPLYNEQFF.

As regards this clonotype: No DNA is shown, since the ends of the CDR3 on it are uncertain; the CDR3 is the one TCRdb lists. The chain's CDR3 is CASSFYICSASKVTKGETQYF. This chain joins TRBV7-2 and TRBJ2-5; the table's D call of TRBD2 was not tested on the DNA. The CDR3 spans 21 amino acids, including both terminal residues. Germline values: CDR1 SGHTA, CDR2 FQGNSA.

This clonotype was seen ten or more times. The J gene is TRBJ2-1, the V gene TRBV6-5; tentative D call: TRBD2 (6 bases). The CDR3 extends over 15 amino acids. With 5 bases removed from V and 3 bases from J, the gap between germline ends came to 14 bases. Germline lookup yields CDR1 MNHEY and CDR2 SVGAGI. The CDR3 is CASSRTGTYYNEQFF. DNA for the CDR3: TGTGCCAGCAGTAGGACCGGGACTTACTACAATGAGCAGTTCTTC.

This clonotype was found many times. V gene TRBV20-1 combines with J gene TRBJ2-3, with TRBD2 matching 9 bases. The CDR3 is made up of 15 amino acids. J was trimmed by 4 bases and V by 0 bases; bases with no gene match: 5. Germline V CDR1 and CDR2: DFQATT, SNEGSKA (reference sequence). The CDR3 here is CSARDGGGASDTQYF. CDR3 nucleotide sequence: TGCAGTGCTAGAGACGGCGGGGGGGCATCAGATACGCAGTATTTT.

This clonotype was seen at least ten times. The V call is TRBV18, the J call TRBJ2-7; D is undetermined. The CDR3 is 13 residues long. V lost 4 bases, J lost 3 bases, and 10 bases lay in between. Per germline, CDR1 KGHSH and CDR2 LQKENI. CDR3 nucleotides: TGTGCCAGCTCACTTAAGGACGGCTACGAGCAGTACTTC. Translating gives CASSLKDGYEQYF.

This clonotype was recorded many times. The gene calls are TRBV7-2 and TRBJ1-5, with TRBD1 as a possible D gene (5 bases). V lost 1 base and J lost 6, with 13 bases in between. From germline, CDR1 is SGHTA and CDR2 FQGNSA. The length of the CDR3 is 15 residues. The CDR3 reads CASSLDGKGTQPQHF. For the CDR3, the DNA is TGTGCCAGCAGCTTAGACGGTAAAGGGACTCAGCCCCAGCATTTT.

Judged by abundance, this clonotype is medium-sized. The chain has TRBV5-1 and TRBJ1-1; D remains unclear. Germline V CDR1 and CDR2: SGHRS, YFSETQ. The CDR3 spans 15 residues. The V end lost 1 base, the J end lost 4 bases, and 14 bases lay between the germline ends. CDR3 amino acids: CASSLFEGGLTEAFF. As DNA, the CDR3 is TGCGCCAGCAGCTTGTTCGAGGGCGGACTCACTGAAGCTTTCTTT.

This clonotype was detected many times. This chain connects TRBV5-6 to TRBJ1-2, with TRBD1 matching 8 bases. Germline V gene lookup returns CDR1 SGHDT and CDR2 YYEEEE. The CDR3 spans 16 residues. With 0 bases clipped from V and 0 bases from J, the junction kept 4 bases outside the gene matches. This chain's CDR3 is CASSLGTGLANYGYTF. The DNA of the CDR3 is TGTGCCAGCAGCTTGGGGACAGGGTTAGCTAACTATGGCTACACCTTC.

This clonotype was counted many times. The genes are TRBV5-1 and TRBJ2-2; 11 bases map to TRBD2. Germline CDR1 reads SGHRS; CDR2 reads YFSETQ. This CDR3 has 16 residues. V shed 4 bases, J shed 4 bases, and the junction held 6 bases outside the gene matches. CDR3 bases: TGCGCCAGCAGCCTCGAGACTAGCGGGGCCACCGGGGAGCTGTTTTTT. It codes for CASSLETSGATGELFF.

This clonotype has at least ten counts. The genes are TRBV7-9 and TRBJ1-1; the D gene is possibly TRBD1 (5 bases). Germline V gene data show CDR1 as SEHNR and CDR2 as FQNEAQ (reference sequence). The length of the CDR3 is 14 residues. The V and J ends lost 4 bases and 1 base respectively, with 10 bases between them. CDR3 loop: CASSWGGANTEAFF. In nucleotides, the CDR3 is TGTGCCAGCAGCTGGGGGGGAGCGAACACTGAAGCTTTCTTT.

This clonotype was recorded at least ten times. CDR3 sequence (DNA): TGTGCCTTGAAGCCGGGAGGGCTCAACACCGGGGAGCTGTTTTTT. As protein: CALKPGGLNTGELFF. V usage is TRBV28 and J usage is TRBJ2-2; 8 positions match TRBD2. The germline V gene has CDR1 MDHEN and CDR2 SYDVKM. The junction had 10 bases not matched to a gene; V was cut back by 11 bases and J by 2 bases. CDR3 length: 15 amino acids. Variable domain in full (rest from reference TRBV28 and TRBJ2-2): DVKVTQSSRYLVKRTGEKVFLECVQDMDHENMFWYRQDPGLGLRLIYFSYDVKMKEKGDIPEGYSVSREKKERFSLILESASTNQTSMYLCALKPGGLNTGELFFGEGSRLTVL.

The sample holds many counts of this clonotype. The chain carries TRBV20-1 and TRBJ2-2; no clear D gene. V lost 5 bases and J 0 bases, leaving 13 bases between the germline ends. Germline loops: CDR1 DFQATT, CDR2 SNEGSKA (reference sequence). CDR3 length: 15 residues. CDR3 DNA sequence: TGCAGTGCTGCTAGGTCCAAAGCGAACACCGGGGAGCTGTTTTTT. Encoded protein: CSAARSKANTGELFF.

This clonotype was detected ten times or more. V and J are TRBV9 and TRBJ2-1; TRBD2 matches at 10 bases. V lost 6 bases to trimming and J lost 0 bases; unmatched junction nucleotides: 6. Germline values: CDR1 SGDLS, CDR2 YYNGEE. CDR3 size: 16 residues. CDR3 in DNA: TGTGCCAGCAACCCAGGACTAGCGGACTCCTACAATGAGCAGTTCTTC. It specifies CASNPGLADSYNEQFF.